This TCR beta chain was identified during a study of T-cell memory formation after mild COVID-19 (dated by TCRdb to the early 2020s). With respect to the entire study: TCR sequence clusters from the two donors were found to be largely donor specific. In two donors, T-cell clones that expanded and contracted after mild COVID-19 were tracked by sequencing TCRalpha and TCRbeta repertoires over time. The cohort was made up of two young adult volunteers, one female and one male, who were previously healthy.

PBMCs were isolated by Ficoll-Paque density gradient centrifugation. Broad study findings and their caveats: Balanced CD4/CD8 phenotypes were observed for clones contracting from day 15 to 85, whereas a bias towards CD4+ was observed for a second wave of clones expanding from day 15 to 37. SARS-CoV-2 specificity was not confirmed for the second-wave clones peaking on day 37. Some responding clones were detected in pre-infection memory, which suggested that pre-existing cross-reactive memory T cells had joined the SARS-CoV-2 response. The study covered only a couple of mild cases, and larger cohorts including severe cases with pre-infection samples were considered necessary. Contracting CD4+ clones were located mainly in the CM and EM memory subsets, whereas CD8+ clones were found to be enriched in EMRA.

About this clonotype itself: Its antigen is currently not known. Qualities for individual bases were not recorded, and no much larger clone is one base off.

As encoded in the germline V gene (reference sequence), CDR1 is DFQATT while CDR2 is SNEGSKA. V is pared back by 0 bases and J by 5 bases, with 11 bases lying between the germline termini. There are 14 amino acids in the CDR3, from cysteine to phenylalanine inclusive. Just CDR3 DNA is preserved here, 42 bases in frame from base 1. Data came from an Illumina NovaSeq 6000. TCRalpha and TCRbeta cDNA libraries were constructed by 5'RACE with constant-segment primers, with sample barcodes and unique molecular identifiers being introduced. RNA was extracted from every sample with Trizol reagent. Libraries were amplified in two PCR steps, with a second sample barcode and Illumina TruSeq adapters added in the second step. Sequencing of libraries was performed on an Illumina NovaSeq with 2 x 150 bp paired-end reads. In the paper's pipeline: The reads were demultiplexed and collapsed into UMI-guided consensus sequences using migec v1.2.7. Using mixcr v2.1.11, UMI consensuses were aligned to TRA and TRB V and J templates and then assembled into clonotypes. A clonotype was counted as expanded or contracted only when both edgeR and NoisET called the clonotype significant, with the noise models trained on biological replicates. edgeR calls used a false discovery rate-adjusted p below 0.01 and a log2 fold-change threshold of 1. PCA with hierarchical clustering of max-normalized trajectories of the 1000 most abundant clonotypes was used as exploratory dynamics analysis. Separately sequenced CD4+ and CD8+ repertoires were used to assign a CD4 or CD8 phenotype to each responding clone. The public reads were reprocessed in TCRdb via fastp at Q25 and MiXCR, keeping in-frame beta chains. For every CDR3 protein sequence, its rows merge into one entry that carries the most common genes and DNA. The V and J calls were determined by TCRdb, not by the authors. Recorded for this sample are approximately 390,000 distinct CDR3 sequences; 16% of them occurred a single time. The ten largest clones add up to 20% to 25% of the sample.

Material: PBMCs or a T cell subset sorted from them (not recorded which). The chain joins TRBV20-1 to TRBJ2-1; the D gene cannot be resolved reliably. The receptor comes from a man between 18 and 29 years old who had mild COVID-19 (a few samples of this study predate the infection). The sample titles of this study are shuffled in the database, so cell type and time point are left out; the donor was told from shared clones. The CDR3 protein sequence reads: CSARDSARHNEQFF. The bases are TGCAGTGCTAGAGATTCGGCGCGGCACAATGAGCAGTTCTTC.